This entry is about one T cell receptor (beta chain). No antigen is known for it. The investigators collected lesional scalp punch biopsies and peripheral blood from alopecia areata patients. It was from PBMCs that CD4+ and CD8+ T cells were sorted. The data are from a study of CD8+ T cells in alopecia areata. The study's findings and limits: Clonality in lesional scalp, especially alopecia totalis/universalis, exceeded that of normal scalp. Scalp samples also yield sequences from resident alphabeta T cells of normal skin.

Germline CDR1 is SNHLY and CDR2 is FYNNEI. The CDR3 runs to 14 residues. Losses at the gene ends were 7 bases for V and 6 bases for J; bases not matched to a gene: 8. The sequencing template was cDNA reverse transcribed from extracted RNA. Produced via immunoSEQ multiplex PCR; TCRdb's table is partial and in-frame only. The table includes about 120,000 clones, under 40% detected once. The receptor was isolated from a human donor with alopecia areata. This chain uses TRBV2 with TRBJ2-2; 7 bases are shared with TRBD2. The sequencing sample was made of CD4+ T cells sorted from blood. Here the CDR3 reads CASMRESFSGELFF. The CDR3 region has the DNA TGTGCCAGCATGCGGGAGTCGTTCTCCGGGGAGCTGTTTTTT.